The rows below give T cell receptor beta chains drawn from one sample of a study of human T cells and chemical hapten exposure. Via MiXCR, TCRdb re-called the RACE reads, giving one row per CDR3 protein. Of roughly 380,000 distinct CDR3 sequences listed, about 6.3% are singletons. The source material was whole blood, sampled in connection with sensitization to the hapten diphenylcyclopropenone (DPC). These receptors all stem from a woman aged 18-29 years with alopecia areata. Some clones in this sample may be carry-over from other donors' samples. CDR3s include the opening cysteine and the closing phenylalanine or tryptophan. A D gene is named only where the DNA matches it firmly. Where a row states a size, it is once, few, many or the class of an expanded clone; other rows omit it.

cdr3_length: 16; j_call: TRBJ1-4; v_call: TRBV12-3/TRBV12-4; d_call: -; clone_size: few; cdr3_aa: CASSWGPNRNREKLFF; cdr3_nt: TGTGCCAGCAGTTGGGGGCCAAACCGGAATCGGGAAAAACTGTTTTTT
cdr3_length: 17; j_call: TRBJ1-4; v_call: TRBV6-2/TRBV6-3; d_call: TRBD1; clone_size: few; cdr3_aa: CASSYLPTGNKNEKLFF; cdr3_nt: TGTGCCAGCAGTTACCTACCGACAGGGAACAAGAATGAAAAACTGTTTTTT
cdr3_length: 15; j_call: TRBJ2-7; v_call: TRBV5-1; d_call: TRBD1; clone_size: few; cdr3_aa: CASSPRTGPRDEQYF; cdr3_nt: TGCGCCAGCAGCCCACGGACAGGCCCCCGCGACGAGCAGTACTTC
cdr3_length: 18; j_call: TRBJ1-5; v_call: TRBV7-8; d_call: -; clone_size: many; cdr3_aa: CASSPKRLDSIRNQPQHF; cdr3_nt: TGTGCCAGCAGCCCTAAACGACTTGACAGCATCCGCAATCAGCCCCAGCATTTT
cdr3_length: 12; j_call: TRBJ1-2; v_call: TRBV12-3/TRBV12-4; d_call: -; clone_size: many; cdr3_aa: CASSRQMYGYTF; cdr3_nt: TGTGCCAGCAGCCGACAGATGTATGGCTACACCTTC
cdr3_length: 14; j_call: TRBJ1-1; v_call: TRBV5-1; d_call: -; clone_size: few; cdr3_aa: CASSLTPREHEAFF; cdr3_nt: TGCGCCAGCAGCTTGACACCCAGGGAACATGAAGCTTTCTTT
cdr3_length: 13; j_call: TRBJ1-2; v_call: TRBV12-3/TRBV12-4; d_call: -; clone_size: many; cdr3_aa: CASISTGIYGYTF; cdr3_nt: TGTGCCAGCATCTCCACAGGGATATATGGCTACACCTTC
cdr3_length: 14; j_call: TRBJ2-6; v_call: TRBV12-3/TRBV12-4; d_call: -; clone_size: many; cdr3_aa: CASSLAVGANVLTF; cdr3_nt: TGTGCCAGCAGTTTAGCGGTTGGGGCCAACGTCCTGACTTTC
cdr3_length: 20; j_call: TRBJ2-3; v_call: TRBV4-2; d_call: TRBD2; clone_size: -; cdr3_aa: CASSQELAAGAVRSTDTQYF; cdr3_nt: TGTGCCAGCAGCCAAGAATTGGCAGCGGGGGCCGTCAGGAGCACAGATACGCAGTATTTT
cdr3_length: 20; j_call: TRBJ2-5; v_call: TRBV7-2; d_call: TRBD2; clone_size: -; cdr3_aa: CASSLGFLTSGGPKGETQYF; cdr3_nt: TGTGCCAGCAGCTTAGGGTTCCTCACTAGCGGGGGCCCAAAGGGAGAGACCCAGTACTTC
cdr3_length: 17; j_call: TRBJ1-6; v_call: TRBV7-2; d_call: -; clone_size: many; cdr3_aa: CASSLVVWADGTSPLHF; cdr3_nt: TGTGCCAGCAGCTTAGTTGTGTGGGCAGACGGGACTTCACCCCTCCACTTT
cdr3_length: 19; j_call: TRBJ2-5; v_call: TRBV5-8; d_call: -; clone_size: few; cdr3_aa: CASSLAGVGRGAATRTQYF; cdr3_nt: TGTGCCAGCAGCTTGGCCGGGGTCGGCAGGGGGGCTGCCACGAGGACCCAGTACTTC
cdr3_length: 18; j_call: TRBJ2-6; v_call: TRBV5-1; d_call: -; clone_size: few; cdr3_aa: CASSFFPLTYSGANVLTF; cdr3_nt: TGCGCCAGCAGCTTCTTCCCCCTAACCTACTCTGGGGCCAACGTCCTGACTTTC
cdr3_length: 15; j_call: TRBJ1-6; v_call: TRBV27; d_call: -; clone_size: few; cdr3_aa: CASSLSPGLSSPLHF; cdr3_nt: TGTGCCAGCAGTTTATCGCCAGGTTTAAGTTCACCCCTCCACTTT
cdr3_length: 15; j_call: TRBJ2-3; v_call: TRBV11-2; d_call: TRBD2; clone_size: -; cdr3_aa: CASSSSTGTKDTQYF; cdr3_nt: TGTGCCAGCAGCTCCTCTACCGGGACTAAAGATACGCAGTATTTT
cdr3_length: 14; j_call: TRBJ1-2; v_call: TRBV6-1; d_call: TRBD1; clone_size: few; cdr3_aa: CASSAGQGAGGYTF; cdr3_nt: TGTGCCAGCAGTGCCGGACAGGGGGCAGGAGGCTACACCTTC
cdr3_length: 12; j_call: TRBJ1-5; v_call: TRBV6-2/TRBV6-3; d_call: -; clone_size: many; cdr3_aa: CASGRPNQPQHF; cdr3_nt: TGTGCCAGCGGGAGACCGAATCAGCCCCAGCATTTT
cdr3_length: 14; j_call: TRBJ1-1; v_call: TRBV6-2/TRBV6-3; d_call: TRBD1; clone_size: once; cdr3_aa: CASTRVRDSLEAFF; cdr3_nt: TGTGCCAGCACCAGAGTCCGGGACAGTCTTGAAGCTTTCTTT
cdr3_length: 14; j_call: TRBJ1-6; v_call: TRBV3-1; d_call: -; clone_size: many; cdr3_aa: CASSQAALGAPLHF; cdr3_nt: TGTGCCAGCAGCCAAGCGGCCCTAGGGGCACCCCTCCACTTT
cdr3_length: 12; j_call: TRBJ1-1; v_call: TRBV29-1; d_call: -; clone_size: many; cdr3_aa: CSATRDSTEAFF; cdr3_nt: TGCAGCGCAACCAGGGATTCCACTGAAGCTTTCTTT
cdr3_length: 15; j_call: TRBJ1-1; v_call: TRBV7-9; d_call: -; clone_size: few; cdr3_aa: CASSLQPAWNTEAFF; cdr3_nt: TGTGCCAGCAGCTTACAGCCAGCCTGGAACACTGAAGCTTTCTTT
cdr3_length: 16; j_call: TRBJ2-2; v_call: TRBV7-9; d_call: TRBD2; clone_size: many; cdr3_aa: CASSLAGTTNTGELFF; cdr3_nt: TGTGCCAGCAGCTTAGCAGGGACTACGAACACCGGGGAGCTGTTTTTT
cdr3_length: 15; j_call: TRBJ2-3; v_call: TRBV5-1; d_call: TRBD2; clone_size: -; cdr3_aa: CASSLVGLAPHTQYF; cdr3_nt: TGCGCCAGCAGCTTGGTGGGACTAGCGCCACATACGCAGTATTTT
cdr3_length: 18; j_call: TRBJ1-1; v_call: TRBV21-1; d_call: -; clone_size: -; cdr3_aa: CASSISQGGPLERTEAFF; cdr3_nt: TGTGCCAGCAGCATTTCTCAAGGTGGGCCACTGGAACGTACTGAAGCTTTCTTT
cdr3_length: 15; j_call: TRBJ1-5; v_call: TRBV4-2; d_call: -; clone_size: many; cdr3_aa: CASSQDLGGDQPQHF; cdr3_nt: TGTGCCAGCAGCCAAGATCTTGGGGGCGATCAGCCCCAGCATTTT
cdr3_length: 13; j_call: TRBJ2-7; v_call: TRBV7-2; d_call: -; clone_size: few; cdr3_aa: CASSLRDNYEQYF; cdr3_nt: TGTGCCAGCAGCCTCCGGGACAACTACGAGCAGTACTTC
cdr3_length: 15; j_call: TRBJ1-1; v_call: TRBV18; d_call: -; clone_size: -; cdr3_aa: CASSPGRGMNTEAFF; cdr3_nt: TGTGCCAGCTCACCCGGAAGGGGAATGAACACTGAAGCTTTCTTT
cdr3_length: 13; j_call: TRBJ1-5; v_call: TRBV12-3/TRBV12-4; d_call: -; clone_size: many; cdr3_aa: CASSLAPGQPQHF; cdr3_nt: TGTGCCAGCAGTTTAGCGCCGGGGCAGCCCCAGCATTTT
cdr3_length: 17; j_call: TRBJ2-3; v_call: TRBV28; d_call: TRBD2; clone_size: -; cdr3_aa: CASSLSGLAGGRDTQYF; cdr3_nt: TGTGCCAGCAGCCTATCCGGACTAGCGGGGGGGCGAGATACGCAGTATTTT
cdr3_length: 18; j_call: TRBJ2-2; v_call: TRBV6-2/TRBV6-3; d_call: TRBD1; clone_size: many; cdr3_aa: CASRPPVGTGRNTGELFF; cdr3_nt: TGTGCCAGCAGACCACCGGTTGGGACAGGGAGAAACACCGGGGAGCTGTTTTTT
cdr3_length: 19; j_call: TRBJ2-2; v_call: TRBV20-1; d_call: TRBD2; clone_size: -; cdr3_aa: CSAAPGTSGGVGGTGELFF; cdr3_nt: TGCAGTGCAGCCCCGGGGACTAGCGGGGGGGTAGGTGGGACCGGGGAGCTGTTTTTT
cdr3_length: 15; j_call: TRBJ2-3; v_call: TRBV6-2/TRBV6-3; d_call: TRBD1; clone_size: many; cdr3_aa: CASSWDSSSTDTQYF; cdr3_nt: TGTGCCAGCAGCTGGGACAGCTCTAGCACAGATACGCAGTATTTT
cdr3_length: 14; j_call: TRBJ2-7; v_call: TRBV7-3; d_call: -; clone_size: few; cdr3_aa: CASSADPGPYEQYF; cdr3_nt: TGTGCCAGCAGCGCGGATCCGGGCCCCTACGAGCAGTACTTC
cdr3_length: 15; j_call: TRBJ2-3; v_call: TRBV6-5; d_call: TRBD2; clone_size: -; cdr3_aa: CASRSLAGLTDTQYF; cdr3_nt: TGTGCCAGCAGGTCCCTAGCGGGGCTCACAGATACGCAGTATTTT
cdr3_length: 13; j_call: TRBJ1-2; v_call: TRBV20-1; d_call: -; clone_size: many; cdr3_aa: CSASEPLERGYTF; cdr3_nt: TGCAGTGCTAGTGAGCCCTTAGAACGAGGCTACACCTTC
cdr3_length: 14; j_call: TRBJ1-5; v_call: TRBV2; d_call: TRBD1; clone_size: -; cdr3_aa: CASGGQGVSQPQHF; cdr3_nt: TGTGCCAGCGGGGGACAGGGTGTCTCTCAGCCCCAGCATTTT
cdr3_length: 14; j_call: TRBJ1-2; v_call: TRBV20-1; d_call: TRBD1; clone_size: many; cdr3_aa: CSASRPTGRYGYTF; cdr3_nt: TGCAGTGCTAGTCGTCCGACAGGGAGATATGGCTACACCTTC
cdr3_length: 15; j_call: TRBJ1-5; v_call: TRBV2; d_call: -; clone_size: -; cdr3_aa: CASSPEGPANQPQHF; cdr3_nt: TGTGCCAGCAGTCCGGAGGGGCCAGCTAATCAGCCCCAGCATTTT
cdr3_length: 14; j_call: TRBJ2-3; v_call: TRBV5-4; d_call: -; clone_size: many; cdr3_aa: CASSVLSGADTQYF; cdr3_nt: TGTGCCAGCAGCGTTCTCTCTGGAGCAGATACGCAGTATTTT
cdr3_length: 15; j_call: TRBJ2-7; v_call: TRBV7-9; d_call: -; clone_size: -; cdr3_aa: CASSSRVGNSYEQYF; cdr3_nt: TGTGCCAGCAGCTCCAGAGTGGGGAACTCCTACGAGCAGTACTTC
cdr3_length: 15; j_call: TRBJ2-1; v_call: TRBV7-8; d_call: -; clone_size: few; cdr3_aa: CASSLSGTTYNEQFF; cdr3_nt: TGTGCCAGCAGCTTGTCCGGGACCACCTACAATGAGCAGTTCTTC
cdr3_length: 16; j_call: TRBJ2-5; v_call: TRBV7-3; d_call: -; clone_size: few; cdr3_aa: CASSLTNWGYGETQYF; cdr3_nt: TGTGCCAGCAGCTTAACCAATTGGGGGTACGGGGAGACCCAGTACTTC
cdr3_length: 15; j_call: TRBJ2-1; v_call: TRBV4-3; d_call: TRBD2; clone_size: many; cdr3_aa: CASSQARGGPDEQFF; cdr3_nt: TGCGCCAGCAGCCAAGCACGGGGGGGGCCGGATGAGCAGTTCTTC
cdr3_length: 14; j_call: TRBJ2-7; v_call: TRBV7-2; d_call: TRBD1; clone_size: many; cdr3_aa: CASSPDRVTYEQYF; cdr3_nt: TGTGCCAGCAGCCCGGACAGGGTCACCTACGAGCAGTACTTC
cdr3_length: 14; j_call: TRBJ2-3; v_call: TRBV5-6; d_call: -; clone_size: many; cdr3_aa: CASSFGSHTDTQYF; cdr3_nt: TGTGCCAGCAGCTTCGGCAGTCACACAGATACGCAGTATTTT
cdr3_length: 16; j_call: TRBJ1-6; v_call: TRBV9; d_call: -; clone_size: few; cdr3_aa: CASSVSHIGGNSPLHF; cdr3_nt: TGTGCCAGCAGCGTTAGTCACATCGGGGGTAATTCACCCCTCCACTTT
cdr3_length: 14; j_call: TRBJ1-6; v_call: TRBV5-1; d_call: -; clone_size: -; cdr3_aa: CASSLGQMFSPLHF; cdr3_nt: TGCGCCAGCAGCTTGGGACAGATGTTTTCACCCCTCCACTTT
cdr3_length: 15; j_call: TRBJ1-2; v_call: TRBV4-1; d_call: -; clone_size: few; cdr3_aa: CASSHSEWTNYGYTF; cdr3_nt: TGCGCCAGCAGCCACTCCGAGTGGACCAACTATGGCTACACCTTC
cdr3_length: 15; j_call: TRBJ2-3; v_call: TRBV7-2; d_call: -; clone_size: many; cdr3_aa: CASSLEYLRTDTQYF; cdr3_nt: TGTGCCAGCAGCTTAGAATACCTACGCACAGATACGCAGTATTTT
cdr3_length: 13; j_call: TRBJ1-1; v_call: TRBV6-1; d_call: -; clone_size: many; cdr3_aa: CASIGWGNTEAFF; cdr3_nt: TGTGCCAGCATAGGTTGGGGGAACACTGAAGCTTTCTTT
cdr3_length: 14; j_call: TRBJ1-2; v_call: TRBV18; d_call: TRBD1; clone_size: few; cdr3_aa: CASSPEGTGYGYTF; cdr3_nt: TGTGCCAGCTCACCGGAGGGGACAGGCTATGGCTACACCTTC
cdr3_length: 15; j_call: TRBJ2-7; v_call: TRBV6-6; d_call: TRBD2; clone_size: many; cdr3_aa: CASSYMVAGSYEQYF; cdr3_nt: TGTGCCAGCAGTTACATGGTAGCGGGTAGTTACGAGCAGTACTTC
cdr3_length: 13; j_call: TRBJ1-3; v_call: TRBV10-3; d_call: -; clone_size: many; cdr3_aa: CAITAGIRNTIYF; cdr3_nt: TGTGCCATCACTGCAGGGATTCGAAACACCATATATTTT
cdr3_length: 14; j_call: TRBJ1-5; v_call: TRBV6-2/TRBV6-3; d_call: -; clone_size: many; cdr3_aa: CASSYSGGNQPQHF; cdr3_nt: TGTGCCAGCAGTTATTCAGGGGGCAATCAGCCCCAGCATTTT
cdr3_length: 15; j_call: TRBJ1-6; v_call: TRBV11-2; d_call: TRBD1; clone_size: many; cdr3_aa: CASSIGTGTSSPLHF; cdr3_nt: TGTGCCAGCAGCATAGGGACAGGGACCAGTTCACCCCTCCACTTT
cdr3_length: 14; j_call: TRBJ2-3; v_call: TRBV28; d_call: TRBD1; clone_size: -; cdr3_aa: CASKGQLSTDTQYF; cdr3_nt: TGTGCCAGCAAGGGACAGCTTAGCACAGATACGCAGTATTTT
cdr3_length: 14; j_call: TRBJ2-3; v_call: TRBV14; d_call: -; clone_size: -; cdr3_aa: CASRSLAESDTQYF; cdr3_nt: TGTGCCAGCAGGTCCCTCGCCGAATCGGATACGCAGTATTTT
cdr3_length: 12; j_call: TRBJ2-5; v_call: TRBV6-2/TRBV6-3; d_call: -; clone_size: -; cdr3_aa: CASSGYQETQYF; cdr3_nt: TGTGCCAGCAGCGGGTACCAAGAGACCCAGTACTTC
cdr3_length: 14; j_call: TRBJ1-1; v_call: TRBV24-1; d_call: -; clone_size: few; cdr3_aa: CATTMSRVRGEAFF; cdr3_nt: TGTGCCACCACCATGAGCCGGGTCCGAGGGGAAGCTTTCTTT